Listed here are 20 T cell receptor beta chains from one sample, sequenced in a study of T cell changes during pregnancy in multiple sclerosis. Generated by immunoSEQ multiplex PCR, the TCRdb table keeps only in-frame clones and is missing some. The sample lists around 38,000 clones, about 91% occurring once. The sample consisted of CD4+ T cells from peripheral blood mononuclear cells, taken in the third trimester of pregnancy. Receptor source: a female donor in good health, enrolled as a control in a pregnancy study.

Remarks on this clone: The junction and the germline gene differ at one end; a read error may be behind it. The chain couples TRBV7-7 to TRBJ1-3, with D perhaps TRBD1 (5 bases). This CDR3 is 14 amino acids long. The germline CDR1 and CDR2 sequences are SSHAT and FNYEAQ (reference sequence). CDR3 protein: CASSPTGSGNTIYF. CDR3 DNA: TGTGCTAGCAGCCCCACAGGCTCTGGAAACACCATATATTTT.

The genes are TRBV9 and TRBJ2-3, with TRBD2 as a possible D gene (5 bases). Per germline, CDR1 SGDLS and CDR2 YYNGEE. CDR3 length: 14 residues. Trimming took 0 bases from V and 8 from J, leaving 13 bases between them. The CDR3 DNA sequence: TGTGCCAGCAGCGTAGTCGGCTACGGAGGTACGCAGTATTTT. Its translation: CASSVVGYGGTQYF.

CDR3 sequence (DNA): TGTGCCAGCAGCCGCACAGGAACTAATGAAAAACTGTTTTTT. It specifies CASSRTGTNEKLFF. V and J are TRBV7-2 and TRBJ1-4, with D tentatively TRBD1 (5 bases). Between the trimmed V and J ends, which lost 5 bases and 1 base, there was a span of 8 bases. This CDR3 is built from 14 residues. Germline V gene data show CDR1 as SGHTA and CDR2 as FQGNSA.

This chain connects TRBV5-8 to TRBJ1-1; the match to TRBD1 covers 7 bases. The CDR3 loop spans 15 amino acids. Germline CDR1 and CDR2: SGHTS and YDEGEE. V shed 4 bases and J 0 bases; nucleotides not matched to a gene: 6. The CDR3 DNA reads TGTGCCAGCAGCCGTCAAGGGGGCTTGAACACTGAAGCTTTCTTT. This sequence encodes CASSRQGGLNTEAFF.

The V and J genes are TRBV2 and TRBJ2-5; maybe TRBD1 (6 bases). With 4 bases removed from V and 4 bases from J, the gap between germline ends came to 16 bases. Per the germline V gene, CDR1 is SNHLY and CDR2 is FYNNEI. This CDR3 has 15 amino acids. Here the CDR3 DNA reads TGTGCCAGCAGTGGGGGGCTTCCTAAAGCAGAGACCCAGTACTTC. It encodes CASSGGLPKAETQYF.

The CDR3 loop is CASSQEPTGVYGYTF. The CDR3 nucleotides are TGCGCCAGCAGCCAAGAACCGACAGGGGTCTATGGCTACACCTTC. The chain recombines TRBV4-3 with TRBJ1-2, with 8 bases aligning to TRBD1. The CDR3 is made up of 15 amino acids. With 0 bases clipped from V and 4 bases from J, the junction kept 4 bases outside the gene matches. Per germline, CDR1 LGHNA and CDR2 YSLEER.

The chain recombines TRBV7-2 with TRBJ2-3; 8 bases are a match to TRBD1. The CDR3 extends over 11 amino acids. V trimming: 8 bases; J trimming: 11 bases; junction bases outside the gene matches: 6. Germline V gene data show CDR1 as SGHTA and CDR2 as FQGNSA. CDR3 region: CASGPGTGQYF. CDR3 DNA: TGTGCCAGCGGCCCCGGGACAGGGCAGTATTTT. Supplemented by reference TRBV7-2 and TRBJ2-3, the full variable domain reads GAGVSQSPSNKVTEKGKDVELRCDPISGHTALYWYRQSLGQGLEFLIYFQGNSAPDKSGLPSDRFSAERTGGSVSTLTIQRTQQEDSAVYLCASGPGTGQYFGPGTRLTVL.

V and J are TRBV7-6 and TRBJ2-3; 7 positions agree with TRBD1. The V and J ends lost 5 bases and 1 base, in that order; junction bases with no gene match: 12. The germline CDR1 and CDR2 sequences are SGHVS and FNYEAQ. The CDR3 contains 17 residues. In DNA form, the CDR3 reads TGTGCCAGCAGCCTTAAAGAGGGACAGAGAGGCACAGATACGCAGTATTTT. This gives the protein CASSLKEGQRGTDTQYF.

This clone has a single count. The chain carries TRBV28 and TRBJ2-1; D call uncertain. Germline-derived CDR1 and CDR2 are MDHEN and SYDVKM. This CDR3 region has 15 residues. V shed 5 bases and J shed 11 bases, with 22 bases lying between them. The CDR3 loop is CASSPSGPPVMKQFF. DNA for the CDR3: TGTGCCAGCAGTCCCTCGGGTCCCCCGGTAATGAAGCAGTTCTTC. Full variable domain (remainder filled in from reference TRBV28 and TRBJ2-1): DVKVTQSSRYLVKRTGEKVFLECVQDMDHENMFWYRQDPGLGLRLIYFSYDVKMKEKGDIPEGYSVSREKKERFSLILESASTNQTSMYLCASSPSGPPVMKQFFGPGTRLTVL.

V is TRBV29-1 and J is TRBJ1-2; 10 bases align to TRBD1. Germline V gene sequence: CDR1 SQVTM, CDR2 ANQGSEA. After removal of 3 bases from V and 4 bases from J, the junction contained 5 bases not matched to a gene. The CDR3 contains 14 residues. The CDR3 here is CSVEKGQGTYGYTF. In DNA form, the CDR3 reads TGCAGCGTTGAGAAGGGACAGGGGACCTATGGCTACACCTTC.

To note about this clone: Distinct nucleotide sequences in the sample also encode this CDR3. V gene TRBV18 combines with J gene TRBJ2-7, with 9 bases matching TRBD1. From germline, CDR1 is KGHSH and CDR2 LQKENI. The length of the CDR3 is 13 residues. V was clipped by 4 bases and J by 2 bases; unmatched bases: 0. The CDR3 region is CASSRQGAYEQYF. For the CDR3, the DNA is TGTGCCAGCTCACGACAGGGGGCCTACGAGCAGTACTTC.

The chain joins TRBV5-4 to TRBJ2-5, with 8 bases identical to TRBD2. CDR3 length: 15 residues. Trimming removed 5 bases from V and 6 bases from J; junction bases left unmatched: 12. Germline V gene data show CDR1 as SGHNT and CDR2 as YYREEE (reference sequence). CDR3 amino acids: CASRPGGSNGKTQYF. CDR3 nucleotides: TGTGCCAGCAGGCCGGGGGGGTCTAATGGGAAGACCCAGTACTTC.

The J gene is TRBJ2-5, the V gene TRBV27, with 7 bases matching TRBD2. The germline V gene encodes CDR1 MNHEY and CDR2 SMNVEV (reference sequence). The CDR3 has 12 amino acids. V lost 7 bases to trimming and J lost 9 bases; unmatched junction nucleotides: 8. CDR3 in DNA: TGTGCCAGCACCTCGCGGGGGTCGGCCCAGTACTTC. Translated, it gives CASTSRGSAQYF.

The chain uses TRBV19 and TRBJ2-3; unclear D gene. Germline-derived CDR1 and CDR2 are LNHDA and SQIVND (reference sequence). The CDR3 length is 18 residues. V lost 1 base, J lost 4 bases, and 21 bases lay in between. Here the CDR3 reads CASSIAFGGPRSADTQYF. CDR3 sequence (DNA): TGTGCCAGTAGTATAGCGTTCGGCGGCCCCAGAAGCGCAGATACGCAGTATTTT.

The chain combines TRBV7-2 with TRBJ2-2, with D perhaps matching TRBD1 (6 bases). CDR1 and CDR2 from the germline V gene are SGHTA and FQGNSA. The CDR3 has 16 residues. V was trimmed by 4 bases and J by 2 bases, leaving 14 bases between them. CDR3 residues: CASSSQRTANTGELFF. DNA for the CDR3: TGTGCCAGCAGCTCCCAGCGGACAGCAAACACCGGGGAGCTGTTTTTT.

The rearrangement links TRBV4-3 to TRBJ1-2; perhaps TRBD1 as D (6 bases). V lost 0 bases and J 3 bases, leaving 14 bases between the germline ends. Germline V gene lookup returns CDR1 LGHNA and CDR2 YSLEER. The CDR3 sequence is 16 residues long. The CDR3 bases are TGCGCCAGCAGCCAAGAGGGGCGGGGGGCCCACTATGGCTACACCTTC. It yields the protein CASSQEGRGAHYGYTF.

This chain joins TRBV7-3 and TRBJ2-1; maybe TRBD1 (6 bases). V lost 2 bases, J lost 5 bases, and 10 bases lay in between. Germline V CDR1 and CDR2: SGHTA, FQGTGA. This CDR3 comprises 14 residues. The CDR3 DNA reads TGTGCCAGCAGCTTAGGACAGACCAACAATGAGCAGTTCTTC. Translating gives CASSLGQTNNEQFF.

The chain is built from TRBV6-5 and TRBJ1-5, with D tentatively TRBD1 (5 bases). Between the trimmed V and J ends, which lost 4 bases and 1 base, there was a span of 11 bases. Germline values: CDR1 MNHEY, CDR2 SVGAGI. The CDR3 sequence is 15 residues long. The CDR3 is CASSLGRGSNQPQHF. The CDR3 region has the DNA TGTGCCAGCAGTTTGGGACGGGGGAGCAATCAGCCCCAGCATTTT.

This chain connects TRBV2 to TRBJ2-2; 10 nucleotides align to TRBD2. Looked up from germline, CDR1 is SNHLY and CDR2 is FYNNEI. This CDR3 comprises 16 residues. The V gene end was trimmed by 6 bases and the J gene end by 3 bases; junction bases not matched to a gene: 7. The CDR3, as DNA: TGTGCCAGCAGGAAGGGAACTAGCGGGGACACCGGGGAGCTGTTTTTT. It yields the protein CASRKGTSGDTGELFF.

V and J are TRBV6-1 and TRBJ2-7; TRBD1 matches 7 bases. This CDR3 comprises 13 residues. CDR1 and CDR2 (germline): MNHNS, SASEGT. The junction had 8 bases not matched to a gene; V was cut back by 6 bases and J by 6 bases. CDR3 in DNA: TGTGCCAGCAGGGTCACAGGGGCAGTCGAGCAGTACTTC. Protein product: CASRVTGAVEQYF.